A single sample is the source of the 10 T cell receptor beta chains below, sequenced in a study of CD8+CD57+ T cells in acquired aplastic anemia. CDR3 and TCR beta VDJ profiling relied on a genomic DNA template. MiXCR was run by TCRdb on the reads, yielding one entry per CDR3 protein. The data hold around 190,000 distinct CDR3 sequences, with roughly half observed a single time. Material for sequencing was sorted CD4+, CD8+, or CD8+CD57+ T cells (not recorded which) from PBMCs. These TCRs come from a human donor in good health, serving as a control.

The J gene is TRBJ2-7, the V gene TRBV20-1; 9 bases are a match to TRBD1. The junction had 12 bases not matched to a gene; V was cut back by 3 bases and J by 9 bases. CDR1 is DFQATT, CDR2 SNEGSKA, per germline (reference sequence). The CDR3 covers 14 residues. Here the CDR3 DNA reads TGCAGTGCTAGGGATAGGACAGGGGAGATCCGGCAGTACTTC. The encoded protein is CSARDRTGEIRQYF.

The count of this clonotype is one. A read error may explain this, as a much larger clone is one base away. The CDR3 bases are TGTGCCAGCAGTCCCTTCGGGACAGGCTCCTACGAGCAGTACTTC. It is translated as CASSPFGTGSYEQYF. The rearrangement joins TRBV6-5 to TRBJ2-7; 8 nucleotides align to TRBD1. V dropped 5 bases and J dropped 0; count of bases not matched to a gene: 6. The CDR3 has 15 residues. Germline V gene sequence: CDR1 MNHEY, CDR2 SVGAGI.

This clonotype was seen many times. The chain uses TRBV4-1 and TRBJ1-2; 8 positions match TRBD1. Germline trimming cut 2 bases from V and 1 base from J; bases unmatched to any gene: 12. Germline CDR1 and CDR2: MGHRA and YSYEKL. CDR3 size: 18 residues. CDR3 protein: CASSQPSLDRVVNYGYTF. The CDR3 DNA reads TGCGCCAGCAGCCAACCCAGCCTGGACAGGGTCGTTAACTATGGCTACACCTTC.

The chain employs TRBV24-1 and TRBJ2-3; 8 bases fit TRBD2. CDR1 and CDR2 (germline): KGHDR, SFDVKD. The CDR3 runs to 14 residues. V lost 2 bases and J lost 5; bases outside the gene matches: 2. The CDR3 nucleotides read TGTGCCACCAGTGATTCCCGGGGGGGAGATACGCAGTATTTT. Translation gives CATSDSRGGDTQYF.

This clonotype has at least ten counts. The chain joins TRBV6-5 to TRBJ1-1; D unresolved. The ends were cut back, 5 bases at V and 5 bases at J, with 9 bases in the middle. Germline assignment: CDR1 MNHEY and CDR2 SVGAGI. The CDR3 is 12 amino acids. Here the CDR3 DNA reads TGTGCCAGCAGTCAGACAAGGACTGAAGCTTTCTTT. Protein sequence: CASSQTRTEAFF.

This clonotype has a count of ten or more. This rearrangement joins TRBV5-1 to TRBJ2-3, with D possibly being TRBD1 (6 bases). The CDR3 sequence is 14 residues long. The V and J ends lost 6 bases and 0 bases respectively, with 11 bases between them. The germline gives CDR1 SGHRS, CDR2 YFSETQ. CDR3 in DNA: TGCGCCAGCACAAGGACAGCGAGCACAGATACGCAGTATTTT. Its translation: CASTRTASTDTQYF.

The rearrangement links TRBV11-3 to TRBJ1-3, with a possible D match to TRBD1 (6 bases). V was trimmed by 5 bases and J by 0 bases, leaving 11 bases between them. The germline V gene encodes CDR1 SGHNT and CDR2 YENEEA. This CDR3 is built from 15 residues. The CDR3 sequence: CASSGRDTSGNTIYF. As DNA, the CDR3 is TGTGCCAGCAGCGGAAGGGACACCTCTGGAAACACCATATATTTT.

Ten or more counts support this clonotype. The CDR3, as DNA: TGTGCCAGCAGCCAGGGGGATGAGCAGTTCTTC. It codes for CASSQGDEQFF. The chain recombines TRBV11-3 with TRBJ2-1, with 7 positions matching TRBD1. The junction had 0 bases not matched to a gene; V was cut back by 5 bases and J by 8 bases. The CDR3 totals 11 residues. CDR1 and CDR2 from the germline V gene are SGHNT and YENEEA.

Worth noting for this clonotype: The junction and the germline gene differ at one end; a read error may be behind it. The chain employs TRBV5-5 and TRBJ1-1, with D perhaps TRBD1 (6 bases). The germline gives CDR1 SGHKS, CDR2 YYEKEE (reference sequence). This CDR3 is 12 amino acids long. The CDR3 bases are TGTGCCGGCAGCTTGGCCGGGACAGAAGCTTTCTTT. The encoded protein is CAGSLAGTEAFF.

This clonotype was picked up one time. J is TRBJ2-1 and V is TRBV19, with D perhaps assigned TRBD1 or TRBD2 (5 bases each). Germline lookup yields CDR1 LNHDA and CDR2 SQIVND (reference sequence). V lost 1 base and J lost 1, with 17 bases in between. This CDR3 contains 18 residues. As DNA, the CDR3 is TGTGCCAGTAGTATAGCCGGGGCCGGGACGGTATCCTACAATGAGCAGTTCTTC. As protein: CASSIAGAGTVSYNEQFF.